This TCR beta chain was sequenced for a study of cytomegalovirus exposure and HLA in healthy donors. Study conclusions and caveats: A few of the chains that were CMV-associated were confirmed in vitro to be specific for CMV antigens. Sequencing depth across donors, presence/absence analyses assumed, was roughly uniform.

The ends were cut back, 6 bases at V and 4 bases at J, with 10 bases in the middle. Germline CDR1 and CDR2: MGHDK and SYGVNS. This CDR3 has 13 residues. A remark on this clone: The antigen remains unidentified.

The study ran its PCR with 60 Vbeta and 13 Jbeta primers. As handled by the study authors: Later work found roughly 80 million unique TCR beta chains, with approximately 12 million shared. The protocol was immunoSEQ multiplex PCR, while the TCRdb copy is restricted to in-frame clones and leaves out a portion. V and J calls and clone size come straight from that table; D and trimming were deduced from the DNA. Of under 200,000 clones in the sample, 86% were seen once. This rearrangement joins TRBV25-1 to TRBJ2-4; D is perhaps TRBD2 (5 bases). The receptor's source is a woman aged 30 to 39 in good health and CMV-seronegative. Source material: PBMCs. CDR3 sequence (DNA): TGTGCCAGCAGCTGGACTGGAAAAAACATTCAGTACTTC. Amino acid sequence: CASSWTGKNIQYF.